The rows below give T cell receptor beta chains drawn from one sample of a study of cytomegalovirus exposure and HLA in healthy donors. Sequenced by immunoSEQ multiplex PCR; TCRdb stores in-frame clones only, minus some. The sample holds tens of thousands of clones; roughly 94% are singletons and the top ten take 2.5% to 4%. Sample: PBMCs. Every receptor here comes from a woman aged 18-35 years in good health and CMV-seropositive. CDR3s include the opening cysteine and the closing phenylalanine or tryptophan. The order of the fields is V gene, J gene, CDR3 protein.

V: TRBV29-1
J: TRBJ1-2
CDR3: CSVVIQNYGYTF

V: TRBV29-1
J: TRBJ1-1
CDR3: CSVGQGRTEAFF

V: TRBV5-1
J: TRBJ2-1
CDR3: CASSLGTSGEQFF

V: TRBV13
J: TRBJ1-3
CDR3: CASSSRDFTGNTIYF

V: TRBV5-6
J: TRBJ2-5
CDR3: CASSLNSDERYF

V: TRBV10-1
J: TRBJ1-5
CDR3: CARRVWVGDNQPQHF

V: TRBV7-7
J: TRBJ2-3
CDR3: CASSLGVTDTQYF

V: TRBV27
J: TRBJ2-2
CDR3: CASSLGASGYTGELFF

V: TRBV5-6
J: TRBJ1-3
CDR3: CASSHRRELSGNTIYF

V: TRBV7-2
J: TRBJ2-7
CDR3: CASSLGQSNEQYF

V: TRBV28
J: TRBJ2-1
CDR3: CASSLLTLAGLNEQFF

V: TRBV5-1
J: TRBJ2-1
CDR3: CASHFDRASYNEQFF

V: TRBV28
J: TRBJ1-5
CDR3: CAITLSRQSSQPQHF

V: TRBV25-1
J: TRBJ2-5
CDR3: CASSEERGQGQETQYF

V: TRBV4-3
J: TRBJ2-3
CDR3: CASSQDLASGRRDTQYF

V: TRBV4-2
J: TRBJ1-1
CDR3: CASSVREPSEAFF

V: TRBV2
J: TRBJ2-1
CDR3: CASSEHYNEQFF

V: TRBV7-2
J: TRBJ1-6
CDR3: CASSPTGESPLHF

V: TRBV28
J: TRBJ2-7
CDR3: CASSLRGPTYEQYF

V: TRBV5-1
J: TRBJ1-1
CDR3: CASSAVDRGLNTEAFF

V: TRBV11-2
J: TRBJ1-3
CDR3: CASSSLRGGTEGNTIYF

V: TRBV30
J: TRBJ2-1
CDR3: CAGSGGAYNEQFF

V: TRBV5-1
J: TRBJ2-5
CDR3: CASSSGLAKETQYF

V: TRBV4-1
J: TRBJ2-5
CDR3: CASSQARGASGGQETQYF

V: TRBV5-4
J: TRBJ2-1
CDR3: CASSSGTGALYNEQFF

V: TRBV5-4
J: TRBJ1-1
CDR3: CASRPGGTENTEAFF

V: TRBV9
J: TRBJ1-1
CDR3: CASSVEGHANTEAFF

V: TRBV7-9
J: TRBJ2-1
CDR3: CASSRTGIEQFF

V: TRBV18
J: TRBJ2-5
CDR3: CASSRSGGLWETQYF

V: TRBV11-3
J: TRBJ2-1
CDR3: CASSYGRATDEQFF

V: TRBV5-1
J: TRBJ2-1
CDR3: CASSLQAGWDEQFF

V: TRBV5-1
J: TRBJ2-5
CDR3: CASSPQGLTGVRRETQYF

V: TRBV6-6
J: TRBJ1-4
CDR3: CASTRTGTANEKLFF

V: TRBV7-9
J: TRBJ2-7
CDR3: CASSPSGSYEQYF

V: TRBV28
J: TRBJ1-5
CDR3: CASSLHNGDQPQHF

V: TRBV6-1
J: TRBJ2-7
CDR3: CASSVTGGPYEQYF

V: TRBV19
J: TRBJ2-2
CDR3: CASSIGGTENTGELFF

V: TRBV10-3
J: TRBJ2-7
CDR3: CAIKPGEGQGSYEQYF

V: TRBV7-6
J: TRBJ1-5
CDR3: CASSLGQDQPQHF

V: TRBV7-2
J: TRBJ1-3
CDR3: CASSTRRQGTGNTIYF

V: TRBV7-9
J: TRBJ2-7
CDR3: CASSLSAGGYEQYF

V: TRBV5-5
J: TRBJ2-7
CDR3: CASSLAGQGPSYEQYF

V: TRBV18
J: TRBJ1-2
CDR3: CASSPRGGGYTF